The 30 T cell receptor beta chains given below trace back to one sample, sequenced in a study of blood T cell repertoires in COVID-19 (dated by TCRdb to about 2020). The library came from the immunoSEQ multiplex PCR assay. As stored in TCRdb, this immuneACCESS dataset retains in-frame rearrangements with V and J assigned. A fraction of the clones does not appear; measured against another copy, unresolved V genes explain less than half of the discrepancy, and the remainder lacks a known reason. The sample table records about 41,000 clones; roughly 85% of these occur just once. The ten largest clones take up roughly 4.5% of the sample. Sequencing used peripheral blood. The receptors here all came from a man aged 60 to 69 with acute or convalescent COVID-19.

The CDR3 is CASSPLWISQVYGYTF. The CDR3 nucleotides read TGTGCCAGCAGCCCTCTTTGGATTTCCCAGGTCTATGGCTACACCTTC. The chain joins TRBV5-6 to TRBJ1-2, with D unclear. Germline CDR1 SGHDT, CDR2 YYEEEE. The length of the CDR3 is 16 residues. Between the trimmed V and J ends, which lost 4 bases and 4 bases, there was a span of 20 bases. The entire variable domain, with the rest obtained from reference TRBV5-6 and TRBJ1-2, is as follows: DAGVTQSPTHLIKTRGQQVTLRCSPKSGHDTVSWYQQALGQGPQFIFQYYEEEERQRGNFPDRFSGHQFPNYSSELNVNALLLGDSALYLCASSPLWISQVYGYTFGSGTRLTVV.

The V and J genes are TRBV27 and TRBJ1-1, with a weak D call TRBD1 (6 bases). Germline CDR1 reads MNHEY; CDR2 reads SMNVEV (reference sequence). This CDR3 is 15 amino acids long. Trimming took off 5 bases at V and 0 bases at J, with 13 bases between the two ends. CDR3 in DNA: TGTGCCAGCAGTGCACGGACAGCTATGAACACTGAAGCTTTCTTT. Protein: CASSARTAMNTEAFF.

V gene TRBV27 combines with J gene TRBJ1-4, with no clear D. The CDR3 contains 13 residues. Germline V lookup: CDR1 MNHEY, CDR2 SMNVEV (reference sequence). V shed 3 bases and J shed 8 bases, with 10 bases lying between them. The CDR3 coding sequence is TGTGCCAGCAGTTTGCAACCCGGGGAAAAACTGTTTTTT. It codes for CASSLQPGEKLFF.

The chain combines TRBV3-1 (or the pseudogene TRBV3-2) with TRBJ1-2; possibly TRBD1 for D (6 bases). Germline V lookup: CDR1 LGHDT, CDR2 YNNKEL (reference sequence). The CDR3 contains 16 residues. The V end lost 2 bases, the J end lost 6 bases, and 19 bases lay between the germline ends. The CDR3 region is CASSQPEGGRTNGYTF. CDR3 in DNA: TGTGCCAGCAGCCAACCAGAGGGGGGGCGAACGAATGGCTACACCTTC.

This chain uses TRBV29-1 with TRBJ1-1, with no clear D. Germline CDR1 is SQVTM and CDR2 is ANQGSEA. Trimming pared 6 bases from V and 4 bases from J, leaving 9 bases between. CDR3 length equals 11 residues. The CDR3 sequence: CSVTPSTEAFF. In DNA form, the CDR3 reads TGCAGCGTGACCCCTAGCACTGAAGCTTTCTTT. The whole variable domain, filled in from reference TRBV29-1 and TRBJ1-1, reads SAVISQKPSRDICQRGTSLTIQCQVDSQVTMMFWYRQQPGQSLTLIATANQGSEATYESGFVIDKFPISRPNLTFSTLTVSNMSPEDSSIYLCSVTPSTEAFFGQGTRLTVV.

Comment on this clone: One end of the junction does not line up with germline, which may come from a read error. This chain connects TRBV7-7 to TRBJ2-1, with 7 bases identical to TRBD2. CDR1 SSHAT and CDR2 FNYEAQ come from the germline V gene (reference sequence). This CDR3 has 15 amino acids. Written as DNA, the CDR3 is TGTGCTAGCAGCTTGAGCGGGGACTCCTACAATGAGCAGTTCTTC. Its translation is CASSLSGDSYNEQFF.

J is TRBJ2-5 and V is TRBV6-5, with D unresolved. Germline V lookup: CDR1 MNHEY, CDR2 SVGAGI. This CDR3 is 14 amino acids long. V was trimmed by 2 bases and J by 3 bases, leaving 10 bases between them. CDR3 bases: TGTGCCAGCAGTTACGGCCAGGCAGAAGAGACCCAGTACTTC. Translating it yields CASSYGQAEETQYF.

The chain combines TRBV11-2 with TRBJ1-5, with TRBD1 matching 11 bases. The CDR3 is 15 residues long. CDR1 and CDR2 (germline): SGHAT, FQNNGV. Trimming cost V 1 base and J 7 bases; bases outside gene matches: 3. The CDR3 DNA reads as TGTGCCAGCAGCTTAGGGACAGGGGGCGTCCAGCCCCAGCATTTT. Translated: CASSLGTGGVQPQHF.

The chain joins TRBV4-3 to TRBJ1-2; unclear D gene. This CDR3 has 16 residues. V was cut by 0 bases and J by 2 bases, with 13 bases left in between. CDR1 is LGHNA and CDR2 is YSLEER in the germline V gene. CDR3 region: CASSQETRNSNYGYTF. CDR3 sequence (DNA): TGCGCCAGCAGCCAAGAAACGCGGAACTCGAACTATGGCTACACCTTC.

V gene TRBV19 combines with J gene TRBJ1-5; D not resolved. V gave up 1 base and J gave up 0 bases, with 4 bases separating them. Per the germline V gene, CDR1 is LNHDA and CDR2 is SQIVND (reference sequence). This CDR3 has 14 amino acids. Here the CDR3 reads CASSIAVSNQPQHF. CDR3 in DNA: TGTGCCAGTAGTATAGCGGTTAGCAATCAGCCCCAGCATTTT.

V is TRBV30 and J is TRBJ1-1; 9 bases fit TRBD1. The V gene end was trimmed by 5 bases and the J gene end by 1 base; junction bases not matched to a gene: 5. The CDR3 is 14 amino acids. From germline, CDR1 is GTSNPN and CDR2 SVGIG (reference sequence). For the CDR3, the DNA is TGTGCCTGGGTGGGGACAGGGTGGAACACTGAAGCTTTCTTT. It translates to CAWVGTGWNTEAFF.

This clone came up once. The chain couples TRBV21-1 to TRBJ1-2; the table's D gene call, TRBD1, was not cross checked with the DNA. TRBV21-1 is flagged as a pseudogene. The CDR3 covers 14 residues. CDR3 residues: CASSKDTVPYGYTF. The CDR3 DNA reads TGTGCCAGCAGCAAAGATACAGTCCCCTATGGCTACACCTTC.

The genes are TRBV7-2 and TRBJ1-3, with D unclear. CDR3 length: 15 residues. The germline gives CDR1 SGHTA, CDR2 FQGNSA. V lost 2 bases and J 0 bases, leaving 8 bases between the germline ends. CDR3 DNA sequence: TGTGCCAGCAGCTTAAGCCGCGGCTCTGGAAACACCATATATTTT. Translating gives CASSLSRGSGNTIYF.

This chain joins TRBV27 and TRBJ1-4, with 9 bases that match TRBD1. This CDR3 contains 17 residues. V was clipped by 7 bases and J by 4 bases; unmatched bases: 13. Germline V gives CDR1 MNHEY, CDR2 SMNVEV (reference sequence). The CDR3 protein is CASICPGTGKGNEKLFF. Here the CDR3 DNA reads TGTGCCAGCATATGCCCCGGGACAGGGAAGGGTAATGAAAAACTGTTTTTT.

This chain uses TRBV2 with TRBJ1-2; D gene unclear. Trimming removed 8 bases from V and 6 bases from J, with 19 bases in between. CDR1 is SNHLY, CDR2 FYNNEI, per germline. The CDR3 spans 14 residues. CDR3 region: CASQATFGRNGYTF. Written as DNA, the CDR3 is TGTGCCAGCCAAGCGACGTTTGGTCGTAATGGCTACACCTTC.

The chain uses TRBV20-1 and TRBJ1-1; tentative D call: TRBD1 (6 bases). With 0 bases removed from V and 9 bases from J, the gap between germline ends came to 8 bases. CDR1 DFQATT and CDR2 SNEGSKA come from the germline V gene (reference sequence). The CDR3 contains 11 residues. The CDR3 DNA reads as TGCAGTGCTAGAGAAACAGGGAAAGCTTTCTTT. Its protein is CSARETGKAFF.

The CDR3 DNA reads as TGCGCCAGCAGCTTGCCCTCCGGGGGTGGTTCTGAAAAACTGTTTTTT. This translates into CASSLPSGGGSEKLFF. The chain recombines TRBV5-1 with TRBJ1-4; weak D call: TRBD1 (5 bases). The V end was cut by 1 base, the J end by 7 bases, with 17 bases between. Per the germline V gene, CDR1 is SGHRS and CDR2 is YFSETQ. This CDR3 comprises 16 residues.

The chain employs TRBV28 and TRBJ1-3; 7 bases agree with TRBD1. Germline assignment: CDR1 MDHEN and CDR2 SYDVKM. CDR3 length: 14 residues. Losses at the gene ends were 5 bases for V and 2 bases for J; bases not matched to a gene: 3. The CDR3 region has the DNA TGTGCCAGCAGTCCGACAGGGACTGGAAACACCATATATTTT. Its translation: CASSPTGTGNTIYF.

The gene calls are TRBV18 and TRBJ1-1; 9 bases map to TRBD1. The CDR3 totals 14 residues. With 4 bases clipped from V and 1 base from J, the junction kept 1 base outside the gene matches. Germline V CDR1 and CDR2: KGHSH, LQKENI. In DNA, the CDR3 is TGTGCCAGCTCACTGGGACAGGGGAACACTGAAGCTTTCTTT. This encodes CASSLGQGNTEAFF.

This rearrangement joins TRBV5-4 to TRBJ2-7; 9 positions match TRBD2. This CDR3 region has 17 residues. Germline V lookup: CDR1 SGHNT, CDR2 YYREEE (reference sequence). Trimming took 3 bases from V and 2 from J; bases not matched to a gene: 12. The CDR3 sequence is CASSSGRGSGGPYEQYF. The DNA of the CDR3 is TGTGCCAGCAGCTCCGGCCGGGGTAGCGGGGGTCCCTACGAGCAGTACTTC.

The rearrangement uses TRBV13 and TRBJ1-2, with 9 bases matching TRBD1. The CDR3 is 15 residues long. J gave up 5 bases and V 4 bases, and 8 bases lay outside the gene matches. Germline-derived CDR1 and CDR2 are PRHDT and FYEKMQ (reference sequence). The CDR3 coding sequence is TGTGCCAGCAGCTCGAGGCCGGGACAGGGTTATGGCTACACCTTC. This codes for CASSSRPGQGYGYTF.

This sequence joins TRBV27 and TRBJ2-3; 8 nucleotides match TRBD2. V shed 1 base and J 6 bases; nucleotides not matched to a gene: 3. CDR3 length: 14 amino acids. Germline CDR1 MNHEY, CDR2 SMNVEV (reference sequence). CDR3 DNA: TGTGCCAGCAGTTTATGGCGACTAGCGGATACGCAGTATTTT. Encoded protein: CASSLWRLADTQYF.

This clone was seen once. The chain couples TRBV7-8 to TRBJ1-2; D gene uncertain. CDR3 length: 15 residues. Deletions cut 3 bases from V and 3 bases from J, with 14 bases between. The germline V gene encodes CDR1 SGHVS and CDR2 FQNEAQ. The CDR3 sequence: CASSLHGGPYYGYTF. CDR3 sequence (DNA): TGTGCCAGCAGCTTGCATGGTGGGCCGTACTATGGCTACACCTTC.

This clone was found once. This chain links TRBV7-2 with TRBJ2-5; 13 nucleotides agree with TRBD2. V gave up 5 bases and J gave up 6 bases; unmatched junction bases: 18. CDR3 size: 19 residues. The germline CDR1 and CDR2 sequences are SGHTA and FQGNSA. CDR3 DNA: TGTGCCAGCAGCCACCTTGGACTAGCGGGGGAAAGGGGCCGGAAGACCCAGTACTTC. Amino acid sequence: CASSHLGLAGERGRKTQYF.

The chain uses TRBV7-2 and TRBJ2-3, with 16 bases matching TRBD2. V lost 4 bases, J lost 6 bases, and 7 bases stayed unmatched. The germline V gene has CDR1 SGHTA and CDR2 FQGNSA. This CDR3 is built from 17 residues. The CDR3 region has the DNA TGTGCCAGCAGCTCGGGACTAGCGGGGGGGCGCTGGGATACGCAGTATTTT. This translates into CASSSGLAGGRWDTQYF. The full variable domain, completed using reference TRBV7-2 and TRBJ2-3, is GAGVSQSPSNKVTEKGKDVELRCDPISGHTALYWYRQSLGQGLEFLIYFQGNSAPDKSGLPSDRFSAERTGGSVSTLTIQRTQQEDSAVYLCASSSGLAGGRWDTQYFGPGTRLTVL.

V gene TRBV9 combines with J gene TRBJ2-7; maybe TRBD2 (5 bases). From germline, CDR1 is SGDLS and CDR2 YYNGEE. V gave up 5 bases and J gave up 7 bases, with 22 bases separating them. The length of the CDR3 is 15 residues. The CDR3 sequence is CASSAIDGLGGEQYF. In DNA, the CDR3 is TGTGCCAGCAGTGCCATAGACGGACTCGGTGGGGAGCAGTACTTC.

V is TRBV13 and J is TRBJ2-3; D may be TRBD2 (6 bases). Trimming cost V 4 bases and J 0 bases, with 14 bases left between them. The CDR3 is 16 residues long. Germline V lookup: CDR1 PRHDT, CDR2 FYEKMQ (reference sequence). The CDR3 reads CASSSLRGGSTDTQYF. For the CDR3, the DNA is TGTGCCAGCAGCTCCCTGCGAGGAGGGAGCACAGATACGCAGTATTTT.

The rearrangement joins TRBV7-8 to TRBJ2-1; 8 bases are a match to TRBD2. Germline trimming cut 4 bases from V and 9 bases from J; bases unmatched to any gene: 14. CDR1 and CDR2 from the germline V gene are SGHVS and FQNEAQ. The CDR3 is 16 residues long. The CDR3 sequence is CASSSTNTGGPVEQFF. The CDR3 DNA sequence: TGTGCCAGCAGCTCCACGAACACGGGGGGGCCGGTTGAGCAGTTCTTC.

V usage is TRBV7-2 and J usage is TRBJ1-6, with 9 bases aligning to TRBD1. The CDR3 consists of 15 residues. V gave up 7 bases and J gave up 10 bases; unmatched junction bases: 11. Per germline, CDR1 SGHTA and CDR2 FQGNSA. The CDR3 coding sequence is TGTGCCAGCAACATAACAGGGGGCCGTGGGTCACCCCTCCACTTT. Its protein product is CASNITGGRGSPLHF.

In its sample, this clone was seen a few times. The chain is built from TRBV29-1 and TRBJ2-2, with 13 nucleotides matching TRBD2. Germline V gene lookup returns CDR1 SQVTM and CDR2 ANQGSEA. V gave up 2 bases and J gave up 4 bases; unmatched junction bases: 7. CDR3 size: 17 residues. The CDR3 DNA is TGCAGCGTTGAAACACTAGCGGGGGGGCCGGGCACCGGGGAGCTGTTTTTT. This gives the protein CSVETLAGGPGTGELFF.